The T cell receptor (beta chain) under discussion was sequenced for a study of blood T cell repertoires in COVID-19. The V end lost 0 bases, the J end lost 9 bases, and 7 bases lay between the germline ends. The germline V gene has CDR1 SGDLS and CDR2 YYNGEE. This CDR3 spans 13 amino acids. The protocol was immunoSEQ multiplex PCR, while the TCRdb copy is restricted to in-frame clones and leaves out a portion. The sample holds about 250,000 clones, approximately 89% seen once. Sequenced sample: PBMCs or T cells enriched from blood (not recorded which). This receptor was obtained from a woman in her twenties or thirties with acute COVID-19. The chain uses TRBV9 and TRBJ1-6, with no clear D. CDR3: CASSVGQGSPLHF. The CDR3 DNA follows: TGTGCCAGCAGCGTAGGACAAGGTTCACCCCTCCACTTT.